These 2 T cell receptor beta chains were all obtained from the same sample, sequenced in a study of blood T cell repertoires in COVID-19. The assay was immunoSEQ multiplex PCR, and TCRdb's table has in-frame clones only and misses some. The sample carries 200,000 or so clones, about 88% recorded once. Sequences were obtained from peripheral blood. These receptors originate from a woman aged 40-49 years who had recovered from COVID-19.

This clone turned up a few times. The V and J genes are TRBV5-1 and TRBJ1-2; 9 nucleotides align to TRBD1. J lost 4 bases, V lost 2 bases, and 3 bases had no gene match. Germline V gene sequence: CDR1 SGHRS, CDR2 YFSETQ. The CDR3 runs 14 residues. Here the CDR3 DNA reads TGCGCCAGCAGCTTAGGACAGGGGCTCTATGGCTACACCTTC. This sequence encodes CASSLGQGLYGYTF.

The CDR3 DNA reads TGTGCCAGCAGGGGACTAGCGGGAGGGTGGTTAGAGGAAAATGAGCAGTTCTTC. Protein product: CASRGLAGGWLEENEQFF. The J gene is TRBJ2-1, the V gene TRBV7-2; 16 bases are shared with TRBD2. The J segment lost 7 bases and the V segment lost 6 bases, leaving 12 bases of the junction unmatched. CDR1 and CDR2 (germline): SGHTA, FQGNSA. CDR3 length: 18 residues.